The text below deals with one TCR beta chain. Per germline, CDR1 WNHNN and CDR2 SYGVQD (reference sequence). V lost 8 bases and J lost 4; bases outside the gene matches: 17. This CDR3 has 16 amino acids. The entry originates in a study of blood T cell repertoires in COVID-19. Original processing methods: Nucleated cell number was recorded as an estimate derived from reference gene primer amplification. Produced via immunoSEQ multiplex PCR; TCRdb's table is partial and in-frame only. The DNA was the basis for D and trimming; V, J and clone size are from that table. The data show fewer than 250,000 clones, roughly 85% seen once.

Sequencing input: peripheral blood. The receptor's source is a woman between 65 and 79 years old with active or convalescent COVID-19. The chain carries TRBV10-1 and TRBJ2-7; 7 bases are shared with TRBD2. The CDR3 DNA is TGCGCCAGCCCTGGACTAGACCCGCCCCTATTATACGAGCAGTACTTC. It specifies CASPGLDPPLLYEQYF.